This note documents a single T cell receptor beta chain sequence. Its antigen is unknown. The data derive from a study of human T cells and chemical hapten exposure. Trimming removed 5 bases from V and 2 bases from J, with 10 bases in between. The germline V gene has CDR1 MNHEY and CDR2 SVGAGI. CDR3 length equals 15 residues. Study-wide results and limits: The immune response of these alopecia patients might not match healthy individuals'.

TCRdb re-derived calls from the RACE reads in MiXCR, one entry per CDR3 protein. The table lists tens of thousands of distinct CDR3 sequences, around 10% of them singletons. Indicated time point: patch test 3, about 24 weeks after DPC sensitization. Treatment defined: therapeutic diphenylcyclopropenone sensitization with weekly scalp DPC. The gene calls are TRBV6-5 and TRBJ1-6; D gene unclear. The specimen was whole blood, collected in connection with sensitization to the hapten diphenylcyclopropenone (DPC). This TCR came from a woman aged 50 to 60 with alopecia areata. Some clones in this sample may be carry-over from other donors' samples. The CDR3, as DNA: TGTGCCAGCAGTCGGACCTTAACCTATAATTCACCCCTCCACTTT. Protein product: CASSRTLTYNSPLHF.